This section outlines one T cell receptor (beta chain) sequence together with its context. The data originate from a study of blood T cell repertoires in COVID-19. The overall study: The origin of the acute and convalescent COVID-19 samples was the United States, Italy and Spain. PBMCs, B-cell-depleted T cells, or T cells were the source of the cDNA or gDNA that made up the material.

The CDR3 runs to 15 residues. The V end was cut by 5 bases, the J end by 3 bases, with 15 bases between. Germline CDR1 LNHDA, CDR2 SQIVND (reference sequence). Those who participated ranged in age from 18 to 89 years and resided in roughly 26 US areas. Recovered status in Cohort 3 required two negative PCRs, clearance, or symptom resolution. This table comes from immunoSEQ multiplex PCR, and its TCRdb copy is limited to in-frame clones, with some not included. This table has a few hundred thousand clones, more than 75% appearing once. This chain uses TRBV19 with TRBJ2-3, with D possibly being TRBD2 (5 bases). Material for sequencing was PBMCs or T cells enriched from blood (not recorded which). The sequence came from a woman aged 40 to 50 who had recovered from COVID-19. The CDR3 reads CASSLADSHTDTQYF. DNA for the CDR3: TGTGCCAGTAGTTTGGCGGACTCTCATACAGATACGCAGTATTTT.